This TCR beta chain was sequenced during a study of cytomegalovirus exposure and HLA in healthy donors. Generated by immunoSEQ multiplex PCR, the TCRdb table keeps only in-frame clones and is missing some. Altogether roughly 200,000 clones are present, roughly nine tenths being singletons, with the ten largest covering approximately 7.7%. The clonotype originates from a man aged 25 to 40 in good health and CMV-seropositive. Material for sequencing was PBMCs.

CDR3 amino acids: CASSVEPTPRGGYGYTF. CDR3 coding DNA: TGTGCCAGCAGCGTAGAGCCCACCCCCAGGGGCGGATATGGCTACACCTTC. The chain uses TRBV9 and TRBJ1-2, with D tentatively TRBD1 (6 bases). CDR3 length: 17 residues. Germline CDR1 SGDLS, CDR2 YYNGEE. Between the trimmed V and J ends, which lost 0 bases and 5 bases, there was a span of 20 bases.